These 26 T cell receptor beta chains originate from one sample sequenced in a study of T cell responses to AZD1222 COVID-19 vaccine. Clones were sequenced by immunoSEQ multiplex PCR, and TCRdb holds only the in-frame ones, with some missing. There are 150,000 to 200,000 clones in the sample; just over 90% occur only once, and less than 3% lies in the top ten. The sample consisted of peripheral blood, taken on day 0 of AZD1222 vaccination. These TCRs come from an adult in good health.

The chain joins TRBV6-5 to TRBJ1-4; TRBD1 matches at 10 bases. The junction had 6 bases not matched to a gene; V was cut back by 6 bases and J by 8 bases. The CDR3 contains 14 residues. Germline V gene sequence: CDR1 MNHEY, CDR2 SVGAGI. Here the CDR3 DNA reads TGTGCCAGCAGCCGCGGGACAGGGGAAGAAAAACTGTTTTTT. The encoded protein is CASSRGTGEEKLFF.

The DNA for the CDR3 is TGTGCCAGTAGACCCACAGGGGGCCAAGAGACCCAGTACTTC. This sequence encodes CASRPTGGQETQYF. This chain connects TRBV19 to TRBJ2-5; TRBD1 agrees at 8 bases. The germline V gene has CDR1 LNHDA and CDR2 SQIVND (reference sequence). The CDR3 loop spans 14 amino acids. V trimming: 6 bases; J trimming: 1 base; junction bases outside the gene matches: 4.

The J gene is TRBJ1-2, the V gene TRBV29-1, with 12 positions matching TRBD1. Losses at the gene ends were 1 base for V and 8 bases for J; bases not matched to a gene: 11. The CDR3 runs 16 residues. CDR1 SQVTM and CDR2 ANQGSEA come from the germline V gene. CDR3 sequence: CSVEGVGTGGKYGYTF. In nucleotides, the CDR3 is TGCAGCGTTGAAGGAGTTGGGACAGGGGGCAAGTACGGCTACACCTTC.

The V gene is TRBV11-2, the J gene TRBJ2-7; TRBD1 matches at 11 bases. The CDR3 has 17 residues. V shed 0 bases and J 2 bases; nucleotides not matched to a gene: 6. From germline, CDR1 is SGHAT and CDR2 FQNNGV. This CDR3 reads CASSLDLGQGATYEQYF. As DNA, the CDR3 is TGTGCCAGCAGCTTAGATTTAGGACAGGGGGCCACCTACGAGCAGTACTTC.

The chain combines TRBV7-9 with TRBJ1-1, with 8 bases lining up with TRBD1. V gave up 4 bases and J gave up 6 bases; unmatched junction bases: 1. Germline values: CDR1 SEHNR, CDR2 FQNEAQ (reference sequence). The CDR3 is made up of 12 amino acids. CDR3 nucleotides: TGTGCCAGCAGCTCAGGGGGCCCTGAAGCTTTCTTT. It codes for CASSSGGPEAFF.

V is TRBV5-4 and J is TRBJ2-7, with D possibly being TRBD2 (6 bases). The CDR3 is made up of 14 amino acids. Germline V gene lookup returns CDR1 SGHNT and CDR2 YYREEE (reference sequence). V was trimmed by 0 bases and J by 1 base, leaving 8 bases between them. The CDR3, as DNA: TGTGCCAGCAGCTTGGTGGCGGGGTCCTACGAGCAGTACTTC. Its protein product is CASSLVAGSYEQYF.

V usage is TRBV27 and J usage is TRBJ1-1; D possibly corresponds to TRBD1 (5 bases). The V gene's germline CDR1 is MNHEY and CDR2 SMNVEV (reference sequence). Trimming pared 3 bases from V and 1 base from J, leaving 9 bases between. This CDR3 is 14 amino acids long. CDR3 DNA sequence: TGTGCCAGCAGTTTGGCAGGACAGAACACTGAAGCTTTCTTT. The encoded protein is CASSLAGQNTEAFF.

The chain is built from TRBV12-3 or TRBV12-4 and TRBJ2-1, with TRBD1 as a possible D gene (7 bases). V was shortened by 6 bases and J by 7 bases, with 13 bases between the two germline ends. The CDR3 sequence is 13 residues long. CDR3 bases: TGTGCCAGCAGACAGACAGGGAGGAATGAGCAGTTCTTC. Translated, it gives CASRQTGRNEQFF.

Here the CDR3 DNA reads TGTGCTAGTGGTTTGGGACGTCGGGGGGCGGACGAAAAACTGTTTTTT. Amino acid sequence: CASGLGRRGADEKLFF. The gene calls are TRBV12-5 and TRBJ1-4, with D perhaps TRBD1 (6 bases). V lost 1 base, J lost 8 bases, and 17 bases lay in between. This CDR3 has 16 residues. Germline loops: CDR1 LGHNT, CDR2 FRNRAP.

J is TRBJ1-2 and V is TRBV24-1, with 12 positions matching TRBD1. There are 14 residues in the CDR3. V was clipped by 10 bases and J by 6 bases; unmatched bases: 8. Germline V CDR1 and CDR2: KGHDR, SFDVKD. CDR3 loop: CATWSGTGGDGYTF. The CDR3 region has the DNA TGTGCCACTTGGTCCGGGACAGGGGGCGATGGCTACACCTTC.

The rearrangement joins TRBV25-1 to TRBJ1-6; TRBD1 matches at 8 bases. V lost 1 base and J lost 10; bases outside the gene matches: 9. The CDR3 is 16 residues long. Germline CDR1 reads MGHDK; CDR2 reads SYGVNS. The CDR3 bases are TGTGCCAGCAGTGAATCCCGGACAGGGAGTTGGTCACCCCTCCACTTT. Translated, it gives CASSESRTGSWSPLHF.

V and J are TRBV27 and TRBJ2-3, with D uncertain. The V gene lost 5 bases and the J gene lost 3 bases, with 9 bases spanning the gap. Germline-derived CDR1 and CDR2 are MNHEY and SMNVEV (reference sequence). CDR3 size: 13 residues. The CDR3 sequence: CASSILETDTQYF. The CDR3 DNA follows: TGTGCCAGCAGTATCCTAGAAACAGATACGCAGTATTTT.

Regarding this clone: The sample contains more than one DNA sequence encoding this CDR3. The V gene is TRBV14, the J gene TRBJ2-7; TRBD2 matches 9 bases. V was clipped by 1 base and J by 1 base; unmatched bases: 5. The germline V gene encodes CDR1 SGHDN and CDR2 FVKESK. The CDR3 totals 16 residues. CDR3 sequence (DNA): TGTGCCAGCAGCCAAGGACCGGGACTAGCTTCCTACGAGCAGTACTTC. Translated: CASSQGPGLASYEQYF.

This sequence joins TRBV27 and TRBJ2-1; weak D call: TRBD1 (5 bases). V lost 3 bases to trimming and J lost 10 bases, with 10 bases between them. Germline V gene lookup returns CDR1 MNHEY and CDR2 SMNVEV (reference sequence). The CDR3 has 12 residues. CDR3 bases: TGTGCCAGCAGTTTGCTCGCAGGGGAGCAGTTCTTC. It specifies CASSLLAGEQFF.

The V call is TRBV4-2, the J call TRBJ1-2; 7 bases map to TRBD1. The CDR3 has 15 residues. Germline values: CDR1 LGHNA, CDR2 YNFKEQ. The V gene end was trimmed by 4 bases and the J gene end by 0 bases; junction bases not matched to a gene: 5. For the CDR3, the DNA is TGTGCCAGCAGCCCCCGACAGGGATCTAACTATGGCTACACCTTC. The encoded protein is CASSPRQGSNYGYTF.

In DNA, the CDR3 is TGTGCCAGCAGCTTGGAGGGACTAGCGGGTAATGAGCAGTTCTTC. Amino acids: CASSLEGLAGNEQFF. J is TRBJ2-1 and V is TRBV5-5; TRBD2 matches 12 bases. This CDR3 has 15 residues. The trim removed 0 bases at V and 7 bases at J, leaving 2 bases unmatched. The germline CDR1 and CDR2 sequences are SGHKS and YYEKEE (reference sequence).

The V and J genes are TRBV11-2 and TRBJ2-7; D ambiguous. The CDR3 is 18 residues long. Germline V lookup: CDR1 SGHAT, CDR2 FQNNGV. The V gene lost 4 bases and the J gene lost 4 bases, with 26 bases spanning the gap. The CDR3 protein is CASSYAYPYEAGVYEQYF. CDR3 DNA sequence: TGTGCCAGCAGCTACGCTTACCCCTACGAGGCAGGAGTTTACGAGCAGTACTTC.

The CDR3 here is CASSREARAEVVGNTEAFF. CDR3 sequence (DNA): TGCGCCAGCAGCCGAGAAGCCCGGGCCGAGGTCGTAGGAAACACTGAAGCTTTCTTT. The rearrangement joins TRBV5-1 to TRBJ1-1; D is ambiguous. The CDR3 sequence is 19 residues long. CDR1 is SGHRS, CDR2 YFSETQ, per germline. V was pared by 4 bases and J by 2 bases, with 27 bases between. Complete variable domain (other parts from reference TRBV5-1 and TRBJ1-1): KAGVTQTPRYLIKTRGQQVTLSCSPISGHRSVSWYQQTPGQGLQFLFEYFSETQRNKGNFPGRFSGRQFSNSRSEMNVSTLELGDSALYLCASSREARAEVVGNTEAFFGQGTRLTVV.

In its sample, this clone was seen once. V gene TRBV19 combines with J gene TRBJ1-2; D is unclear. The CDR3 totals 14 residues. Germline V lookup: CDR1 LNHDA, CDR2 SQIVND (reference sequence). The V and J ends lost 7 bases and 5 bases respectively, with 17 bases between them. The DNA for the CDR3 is TGTGCCAGTAACCCAGCAGAGGGTGGGTATGGCTACACCTTC. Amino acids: CASNPAEGGYGYTF.

The chain's CDR3 is CASSLFGTMNTEAFF. DNA of the CDR3: TGTGCCAGCAGTTTATTCGGGACAATGAACACTGAAGCTTTCTTT. The V call is TRBV28, the J call TRBJ1-1; D might be TRBD1 (6 bases). This CDR3 is 15 amino acids long. Looked up from germline, CDR1 is MDHEN and CDR2 is SYDVKM. Trimming removed 1 base at V and 0 bases at J, with 9 bases between. The full variable domain, in which reference TRBV28 and TRBJ1-1 provide the parts outside the CDR3, is DVKVTQSSRYLVKRTGEKVFLECVQDMDHENMFWYRQDPGLGLRLIYFSYDVKMKEKGDIPEGYSVSREKKERFSLILESASTNQTSMYLCASSLFGTMNTEAFFGQGTRLTVV.

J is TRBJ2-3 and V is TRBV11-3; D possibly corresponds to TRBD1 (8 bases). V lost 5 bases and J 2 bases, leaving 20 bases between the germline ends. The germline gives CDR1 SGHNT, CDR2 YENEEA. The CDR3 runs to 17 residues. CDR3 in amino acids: CASSARTGGDYTDTQYF. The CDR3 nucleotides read TGTGCCAGCAGCGCTAGAACAGGGGGGGACTACACAGATACGCAGTATTTT.

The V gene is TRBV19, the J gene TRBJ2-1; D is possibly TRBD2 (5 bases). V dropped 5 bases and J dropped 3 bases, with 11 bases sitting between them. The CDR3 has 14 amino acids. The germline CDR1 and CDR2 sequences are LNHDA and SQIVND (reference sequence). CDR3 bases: TGTGCCAGTAGTGAACTAGACTACTACAATGAGCAGTTCTTC. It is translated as CASSELDYYNEQFF. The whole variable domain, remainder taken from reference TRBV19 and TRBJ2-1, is DGGITQSPKYLFRKEGQNVTLSCEQNLNHDAMYWYRQDPGQGLRLIYYSQIVNDFQKGDIAEGYSVSREKKESFPLTVTSAQKNPTAFYLCASSELDYYNEQFFGPGTRLTVL.

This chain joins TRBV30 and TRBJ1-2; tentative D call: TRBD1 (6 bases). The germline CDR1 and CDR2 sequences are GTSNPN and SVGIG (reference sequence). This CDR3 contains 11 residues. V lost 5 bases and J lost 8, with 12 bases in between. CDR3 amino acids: CAWFHRDGYTF. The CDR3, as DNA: TGTGCCTGGTTCCACAGGGACGGCTACACCTTC.

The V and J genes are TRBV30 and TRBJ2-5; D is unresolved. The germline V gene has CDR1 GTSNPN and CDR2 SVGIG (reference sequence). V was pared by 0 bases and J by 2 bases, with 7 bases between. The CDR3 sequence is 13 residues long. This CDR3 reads CAWSVIIQETQYF. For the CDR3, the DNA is TGTGCCTGGAGTGTAATCATACAAGAGACCCAGTACTTC.

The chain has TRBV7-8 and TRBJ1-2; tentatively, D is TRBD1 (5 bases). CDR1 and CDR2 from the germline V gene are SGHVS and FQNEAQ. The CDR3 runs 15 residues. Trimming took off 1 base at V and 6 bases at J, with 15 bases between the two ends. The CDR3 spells CASSLESGGVHGYTF. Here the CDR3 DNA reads TGTGCCAGCAGCTTAGAGAGTGGGGGGGTCCATGGCTACACCTTC.

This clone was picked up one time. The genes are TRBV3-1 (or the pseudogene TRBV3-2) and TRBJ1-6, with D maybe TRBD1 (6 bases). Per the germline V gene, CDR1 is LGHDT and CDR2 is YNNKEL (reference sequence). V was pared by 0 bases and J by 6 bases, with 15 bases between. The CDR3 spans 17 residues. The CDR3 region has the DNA TGTGCCAGCAGCCAAGATCGGGTCAGGGGAATTAATTCACCCCTCCACTTT. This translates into CASSQDRVRGINSPLHF.